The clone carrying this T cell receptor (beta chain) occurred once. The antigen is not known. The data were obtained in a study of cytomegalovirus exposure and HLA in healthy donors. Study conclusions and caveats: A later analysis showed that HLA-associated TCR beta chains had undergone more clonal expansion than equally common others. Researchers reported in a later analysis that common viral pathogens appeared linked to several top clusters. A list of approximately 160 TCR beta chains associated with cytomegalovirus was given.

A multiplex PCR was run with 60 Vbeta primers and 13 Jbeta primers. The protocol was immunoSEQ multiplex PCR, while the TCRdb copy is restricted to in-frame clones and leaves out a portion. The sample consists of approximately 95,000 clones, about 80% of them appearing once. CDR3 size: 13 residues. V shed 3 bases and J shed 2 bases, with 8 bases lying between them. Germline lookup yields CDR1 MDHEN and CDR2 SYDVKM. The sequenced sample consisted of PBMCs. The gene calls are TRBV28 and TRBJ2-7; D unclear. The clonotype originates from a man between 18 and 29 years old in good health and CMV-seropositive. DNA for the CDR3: TGTGCCAGCAGTTTTGGGCAGCCCTACGAGCAGTACTTC. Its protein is CASSFGQPYEQYF.